This T cell receptor (beta chain) emerged from a study of T cell changes during pregnancy in multiple sclerosis. Losses at the gene ends were 1 base for V and 3 bases for J; bases not matched to a gene: 3. This CDR3 is 16 amino acids long. Germline V lookup: CDR1 SGHTA, CDR2 FQGTGA. Sequencing was performed with immunoSEQ multiplex PCR; in TCRdb, only in-frame clones are kept and a portion is missing. Of roughly 42,000 clones in the sample, approximately 92% are singletons; the top ten hold roughly 0.5%. The material was CD4+ T cells from peripheral blood mononuclear cells, obtained in the second trimester of pregnancy. This sequence originates from a female donor in good health, enrolled as a control in a pregnancy study. V is TRBV7-3 and J is TRBJ2-2, with 9 bases aligning to TRBD2. The CDR3 DNA is TGTGCCAGCAGCTTAATTGCGGGAGGGGACACCGGGGAGCTGTTTTTT. Translated, it gives CASSLIAGGDTGELFF.